The clone carrying this T cell receptor (beta chain) was counted only a few times. Its antigen is unidentified. The library tagged individual cDNA molecules with unique molecular identifiers. TCRdb used MiXCR to reprocess the RACE reads, holding one entry per CDR3 protein. The table records more than 80,000 distinct CDR3 sequences, around 7.8% of them present only once. The source of the sample is a study of human T cells and chemical hapten exposure. Whole-study context: Each patch test put 0.01% DPC on the upper back, and results were read at 6 days. Variability of per-sample TCR yields stemmed mainly from small differences in pooled library volume. Study-wide points: The number of TCRs above 1 in 1000 frequency did not change after DPC sensitization.

V dropped 1 base and J dropped 4; count of bases not matched to a gene: 6. CDR1 and CDR2 from the germline V gene are DFQATT and SNEGSKA (reference sequence). The CDR3 loop spans 15 amino acids. Time point noted: patch test 1, 2 weeks after DPC sensitization. Regarding treatment: therapeutic diphenylcyclopropenone sensitization with weekly scalp DPC. The chain links TRBV20-1 to TRBJ1-4, with TRBD1 matching over 7 bases. This specimen was whole blood, taken in connection with sensitization to the hapten diphenylcyclopropenone (DPC). The clonotype was recovered from a woman in her thirties with alopecia areata. Some clones in this sample may be carry-over from other donors' samples. The CDR3 protein is CSARGGQTCNEKLFF. The DNA for the CDR3 is TGCAGTGCTAGAGGGGGACAGACCTGTAATGAAAAACTGTTTTTT.